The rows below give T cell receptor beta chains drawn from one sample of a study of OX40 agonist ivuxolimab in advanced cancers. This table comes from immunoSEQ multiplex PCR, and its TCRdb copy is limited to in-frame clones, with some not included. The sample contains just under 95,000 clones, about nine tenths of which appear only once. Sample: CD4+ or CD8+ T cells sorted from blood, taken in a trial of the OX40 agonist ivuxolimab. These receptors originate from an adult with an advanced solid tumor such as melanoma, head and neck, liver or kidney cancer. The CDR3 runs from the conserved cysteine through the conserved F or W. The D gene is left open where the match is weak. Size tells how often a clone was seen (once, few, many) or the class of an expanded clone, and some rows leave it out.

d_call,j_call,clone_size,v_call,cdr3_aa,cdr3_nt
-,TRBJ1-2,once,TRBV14,CASSQDGRASGYTF,TGTGCCAGCAGCCAAGATGGCCGGGCTTCTGGCTACACCTTC
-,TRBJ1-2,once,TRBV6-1,CASRKTDRGYTF,TGTGCCAGCAGAAAAACGGATCGGGGCTACACCTTC
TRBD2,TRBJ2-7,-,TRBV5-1,CASSSPSGSLSYEQYF,TGCGCCAGCAGCTCCCCTAGCGGCTCCTTGTCCTACGAGCAGTACTTC
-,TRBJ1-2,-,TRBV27,CASSYVFEGSYTF,TGTGCCAGCAGTTACGTTTTTGAGGGGAGCTACACCTTC
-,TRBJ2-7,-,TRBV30,CAWKSHRGGDEQYF,TGTGCCTGGAAGTCCCACAGGGGGGGCGACGAGCAGTACTTC
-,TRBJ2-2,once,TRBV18,CASSPPGQGELFF,TGTGCCAGCTCACCACCGGGGCAGGGGGAGCTGTTTTTT
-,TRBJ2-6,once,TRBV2,CASRYTFGANVLTF,-
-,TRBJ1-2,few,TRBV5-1,CASSLEPGAALNYGYTF,TGCGCCAGCAGCTTGGAACCTGGGGCAGCCCTTAACTATGGCTACACCTTC
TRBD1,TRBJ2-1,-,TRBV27,CASSFLRTGDNNEQFF,TGTGCCAGCAGTTTCCTACGGACAGGGGATAACAATGAGCAGTTCTTC
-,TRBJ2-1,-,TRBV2,CASSRVVEQFF,TGTGCCAGCAGTAGGGTAGTTGAGCAGTTCTTC
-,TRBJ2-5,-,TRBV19,CASSRRSQETQYF,TGTGCCAGTAGTAGACGGAGTCAAGAGACCCAGTACTTC
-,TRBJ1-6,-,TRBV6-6,CASRKDSVYNSPLHF,TGTGCCAGCAGGAAGGACAGTGTCTATAATTCACCCCTCCACTTT
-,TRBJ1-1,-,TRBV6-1,CASSEGARRGISEAFF,TGTGCCAGCAGTGAAGGAGCGAGGCGGGGGATTTCTGAAGCTTTCTTT
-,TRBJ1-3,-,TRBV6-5,CASSERLSGNTIYF,TGTGCCAGCAGTGAAAGGCTCTCTGGAAACACCATATATTTT
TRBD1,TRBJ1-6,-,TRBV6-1,CASTPTGGNSSPLHF,TGTGCCAGCACCCCGACAGGGGGCAACAGTTCACCCCTCCACTTT
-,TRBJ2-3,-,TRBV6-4,CASSASGRTSTQYF,TGTGCCAGCAGTGCCTCGGGCCGCACCAGTACGCAGTATTTT
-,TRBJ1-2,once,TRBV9,CASSVGVQGGYTF,TGTGCCAGCAGCGTAGGGGTTCAAGGGGGCTACACCTTC
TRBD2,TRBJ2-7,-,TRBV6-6,CASSRAGLVLEQYF,TGTGCCAGCAGTAGGGCGGGACTAGTTCTCGAGCAGTACTTC
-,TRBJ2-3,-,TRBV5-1,CANGATPGDTQYF,TGCGCCAACGGGGCCACCCCAGGAGATACGCAGTATTTT
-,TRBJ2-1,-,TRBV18,CASSPERYEQFF,TGTGCCAGCTCACCCGAACGCTACGAGCAGTTCTTC
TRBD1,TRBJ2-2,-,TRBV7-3,CASSPVGTGGPGELFF,TGTGCCAGCAGCCCCGTGGGGACAGGGGGACCCGGGGAGCTGTTTTTT
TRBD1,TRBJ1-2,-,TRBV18,CASSLGQGAYGYTF,TGTGCCAGCTCACTGGGACAGGGCGCCTATGGCTACACCTTC
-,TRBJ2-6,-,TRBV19,CASTGRPSGANVLTF,TGTGCCAGTACCGGACGGCCCTCTGGGGCCAACGTCCTGACTTTC
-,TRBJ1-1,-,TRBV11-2,CASSLALNTEAFF,TGTGCCAGCAGCTTAGCTCTGAACACTGAAGCTTTCTTT
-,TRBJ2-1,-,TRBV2,CASSEGDIPYNEQFF,TGTGCCAGCAGTGAAGGGGACATCCCCTACAATGAGCAGTTCTTC
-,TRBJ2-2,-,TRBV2,CASTGQPPRNTGELFF,TGTGCCAGCACCGGACAGCCCCCCAGAAACACCGGGGAGCTGTTTTTT
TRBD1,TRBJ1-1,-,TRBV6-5,CASSVDRGLGAFF,TGTGCCAGCAGTGTAGACAGGGGGCTTGGAGCTTTCTTT
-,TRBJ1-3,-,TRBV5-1,CASSPEAGSGNTIYF,TGCGCCAGCAGCCCGGAGGCAGGCTCGGGAAACACCATATATTTT
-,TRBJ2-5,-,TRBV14,CASSQAAGPETQYF,TGTGCCAGCAGCCAAGCCGCAGGGCCAGAGACCCAGTACTTC
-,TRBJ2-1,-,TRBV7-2,CASSLSGASYNEQFF,TGTGCCAGCAGCTTATCGGGGGCCTCCTACAATGAGCAGTTCTTC
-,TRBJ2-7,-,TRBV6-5,CASSYAGGGGYEQYF,TGTGCCAGCAGTTACGCAGGGGGCGGGGGCTACGAGCAGTACTTC
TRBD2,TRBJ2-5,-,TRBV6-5,CASSEAGGPYF,TGTGCCAGCAGTGAAGCGGGGGGGCCGTACTTC
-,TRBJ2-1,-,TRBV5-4,CASSWAGLPPQEQFF,TGTGCCAGCAGCTGGGCGGGACTTCCCCCACAGGAGCAGTTCTTC
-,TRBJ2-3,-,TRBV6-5,CASSGLGRDTQYF,TGTGCCAGCAGCGGGCTGGGCAGGGATACGCAGTATTTT
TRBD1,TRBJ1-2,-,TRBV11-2,CASSQPGQGLYGYTF,TGTGCCAGCAGCCAGCCGGGACAGGGGTTATATGGCTACACCTTC
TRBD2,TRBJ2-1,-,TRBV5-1,CASSRNRQGEAGGGNEQFF,TGCGCCAGCAGCCGTAACCGACAGGGAGAAGCGGGGGGTGGGAATGAGCAGTTCTTC
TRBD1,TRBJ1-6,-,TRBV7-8,CASSLAGQENSPLHF,TGTGCCAGCAGCTTAGCGGGACAGGAGAATTCACCCCTCCACTTT
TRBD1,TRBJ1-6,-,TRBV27,CASSLNPRGLYNSPLHF,TGTGCCAGCAGTTTGAATCCCAGGGGGCTTTATAATTCACCCCTCCACTTT
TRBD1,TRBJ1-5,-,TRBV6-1,CASSDAWTGNQPQHF,TGTGCCAGCAGCGATGCGTGGACAGGAAATCAGCCCCAGCATTTT
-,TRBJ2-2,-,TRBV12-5,CASGLLPAITNTGELFF,TGTGCTAGTGGTTTGCTACCGGCGATTACGAACACCGGGGAGCTGTTTTTT
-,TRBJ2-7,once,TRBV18,CASSPAGIEGEQYF,TGTGCCAGCTCACCAGCAGGTATAGAGGGGGAGCAGTACTTC
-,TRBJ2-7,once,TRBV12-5,CASGSSSWGLGKQYF,TGTGCTAGTGGTTCCTCCTCTTGGGGACTGGGGAAGCAGTACTTC
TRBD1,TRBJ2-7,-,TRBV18,CASSPSGQNYEQYF,TGTGCCAGCTCACCATCGGGACAGAACTACGAGCAGTACTTC
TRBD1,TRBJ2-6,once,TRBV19,CASSIEGTEISGANVLTF,TGTGCCAGTAGTATCGAAGGGACAGAAATTTCTGGGGCCAACGTCCTGACTTTC
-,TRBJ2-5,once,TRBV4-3,CASSQDPLVGETQYF,TGCGCCAGCAGCCAAGATCCACTAGTGGGGGAGACCCAGTACTTC